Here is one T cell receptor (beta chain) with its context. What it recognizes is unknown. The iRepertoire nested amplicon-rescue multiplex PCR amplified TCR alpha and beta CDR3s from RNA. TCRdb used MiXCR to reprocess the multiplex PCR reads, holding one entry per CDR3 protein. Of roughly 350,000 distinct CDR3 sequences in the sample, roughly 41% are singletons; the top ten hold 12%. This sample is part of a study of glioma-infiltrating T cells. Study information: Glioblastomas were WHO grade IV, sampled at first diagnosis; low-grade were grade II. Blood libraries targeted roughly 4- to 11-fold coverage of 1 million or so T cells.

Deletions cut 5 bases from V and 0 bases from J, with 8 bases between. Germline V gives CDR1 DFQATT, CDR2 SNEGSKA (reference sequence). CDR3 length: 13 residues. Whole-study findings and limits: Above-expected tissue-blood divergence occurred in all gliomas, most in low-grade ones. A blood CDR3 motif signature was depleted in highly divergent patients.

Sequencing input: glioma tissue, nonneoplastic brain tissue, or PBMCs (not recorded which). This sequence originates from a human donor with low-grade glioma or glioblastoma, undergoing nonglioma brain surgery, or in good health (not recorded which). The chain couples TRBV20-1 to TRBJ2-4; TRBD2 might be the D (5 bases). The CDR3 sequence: CSADREAKNIQYF. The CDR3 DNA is TGCAGTGCTGACCGGGAAGCCAAAAACATTCAGTACTTC.